A selection of T cell receptor beta chains follows, all from one sample in a study of T-cell reconstitution after alpha-beta-depleted transplantation in children. TCRdb ran MiXCR on the PCR reads and lists one entry per CDR3 protein. The profile shows some 220,000 distinct CDR3 sequences, roughly 10% of them singletons. Sequenced here: PBMCs, sampled before TCRalphabeta/CD19-depleted stem cell transplant. Every receptor here comes from a child under three years old with acute myeloid leukemia, due to receive a stem cell transplant. The CDR3 runs from the conserved cysteine through the conserved F or W. D genes are given only for firm matches. Only part of the rows carry a size: once, few, many, or a class if the clone is expanded.

size	J	D	V	CDR3	DNA
many	TRBJ2-7	.	TRBV5-1	CASSEQGPYEQYF	TGCGCCAGCAGCGAGCAGGGGCCCTACGAGCAGTACTTC
many	TRBJ2-1	.	TRBV28	CASSSWTTNEQFF	TGTGCCAGCAGTTCGTGGACTACCAATGAGCAGTTCTTC
many	TRBJ1-3	.	TRBV19	CASSILNGYSGNTIYF	TGTGCCAGTAGTATATTGAACGGCTACTCTGGAAACACCATATATTTT
once	TRBJ2-7	TRBD2	TRBV7-2	CASSLQPGGPLYERYF	TGTGCCAGCAGCCTGCAACCGGGAGGGCCGCTTTATGAGCGGTACTTC
many	TRBJ2-1	TRBD1	TRBV28	CASTLGTGGFNEQFF	TGTGCCAGCACGCTCGGGACAGGGGGATTCAATGAGCAGTTCTTC
many	TRBJ1-1	.	TRBV12-3/TRBV12-4	CASSFWGSPKGNTEAFF	TGTGCCAGCAGTTTCTGGGGCAGCCCTAAGGGGAACACTGAAGCTTTCTTT
many	TRBJ1-2	TRBD1	TRBV4-2	CASSHISGGDGYTF	TGTGCCAGCAGCCATATCTCAGGGGGCGATGGCTACACCTTC
many	TRBJ2-7	.	TRBV7-8	CASSSPWPATTYEQYF	TGTGCCAGCAGCTCCCCCTGGCCAGCGACCACCTACGAGCAGTACTTC
many	TRBJ1-4	.	TRBV5-1	CASSLGTATNEKLFF	TGCGCCAGCAGCTTGGGGACAGCAACTAATGAAAAACTGTTTTTT
many	TRBJ2-5	.	TRBV10-3	CAIRNPQGETQYF	TGTGCCATCAGGAACCCCCAGGGAGAGACCCAGTACTTC
many	TRBJ2-5	.	TRBV9	CASSVDAGQETQYF	TGTGCCAGCAGCGTAGATGCAGGGCAAGAGACCCAGTACTTC
many	TRBJ1-5	TRBD1	TRBV6-2/TRBV6-3	CASRRTGEGQPQHF	TGTGCCAGCAGACGGACAGGGGAAGGTCAGCCCCAGCATTTT
.	TRBJ1-5	.	TRBV12-3/TRBV12-4	CTISFEKEGWRADNQPQHF	TGTACCATCAGTTTTGAGAAAGAGGGATGGAGGGCGGACAATCAGCCCCAGCATTTT
.	TRBJ2-2	.	TRBV5-1	CASSSGGLGGELFF	TGCGCCAGCAGCTCCGGGGGGCTCGGCGGGGAGCTGTTTTTT
many	TRBJ2-5	TRBD2	TRBV20-1	CSARTSGQETQYF	TGCAGTGCTAGAACTAGCGGCCAAGAGACCCAGTACTTC
few	TRBJ1-2	.	TRBV18	CASSPLGGIYGYTF	TGTGCCAGCTCACCTTTAGGCGGAATCTATGGCTACACCTTC
many	TRBJ2-7	.	TRBV2	CASLRAQGAEQYF	TGTGCCAGCCTTCGAGCTCAGGGAGCCGAGCAGTACTTC
.	TRBJ2-5	.	TRBV24-1	CATSDRSTWGETQYF	TGTGCCACCAGTGATCGGTCCACCTGGGGAGAGACCCAGTACTTC
many	TRBJ2-2	.	TRBV20-1	CSARGSLGGELFF	TGCAGTGCTAGGGGCAGTTTGGGTGGGGAGCTGTTTTTT
few	TRBJ2-2	.	TRBV7-6	CASSLMADAIGELFF	TGTGCCAGCAGCTTAATGGCAGACGCCATCGGGGAGCTGTTTTTT
many	TRBJ2-4	TRBD2	TRBV6-2/TRBV6-3	CASTPSGRAKNIQYF	TGTGCCAGCACTCCTAGCGGGAGGGCTAAAAACATTCAGTACTTC
.	TRBJ2-2	.	TRBV6-5	CASSYWGSAKTGELFF	TGTGCCAGCAGTTACTGGGGATCGGCGAAGACCGGGGAGCTGTTTTTT
many	TRBJ2-3	TRBD2	TRBV2	CASNGLAGALDTQYF	TGTGCCAGCAACGGACTAGCGGGAGCTTTAGATACGCAGTATTTT
many	TRBJ1-6	.	TRBV7-8	CASSRGQRVNNSPLHF	TGTGCCAGCAGCCGAGGTCAGAGGGTGAATAATTCACCCCTCCACTTT
many	TRBJ1-1	.	TRBV13	CASSLGGVYTEAFF	TGTGCCAGCAGCTTGGGGGGGGTCTACACTGAAGCTTTCTTT
many	TRBJ1-2	.	TRBV6-2/TRBV6-3	CASSYGGRNLDGTF	TGTGCCAGCAGTTACGGTGGTCGGAATCTGGACGGCACCTTC
many	TRBJ2-3	.	TRBV12-3/TRBV12-4	CASSLRLTDTQYF	TGTGCCAGCAGTTTGCGTCTCACAGATACGCAGTATTTT
many	TRBJ1-5	.	TRBV5-6	CASSLGGSGPQHF	TGTGCCAGCAGCTTAGGGGGATCGGGGCCCCAGCATTTT
.	TRBJ2-7	TRBD1	TRBV7-3	CASSSRGPYEQYF	TGTGCCAGCAGCTCCAGGGGGCCCTACGAGCAGTACTTC
.	TRBJ2-2	TRBD2	TRBV7-8	CASSLFTSGLNTGELFF	TGTGCCAGCAGCTTGTTCACTAGCGGACTGAACACCGGAGAGCTGTTTTTT
many	TRBJ2-3	.	TRBV12-3/TRBV12-4	CASSLGHIYAQYF	TGTGCCAGCAGTCTCGGACATATATACGCACAGTATTTT
.	TRBJ2-3	.	TRBV14	CASSPLGGDTQYF	TGTGCCAGCAGCCCGCTGGGTGGAGATACGCAGTATTTT
.	TRBJ1-5	TRBD1	TRBV7-6	CASSLGGTGHQPQHF	TGTGCCAGCAGCTTAGGGGGGACAGGGCATCAGCCCCAGCATTTT
many	TRBJ2-1	TRBD2	TRBV20-1	CSASRLATNEQFF	TGCAGTGCCAGTCGACTAGCGACCAATGAGCAGTTCTTC
many	TRBJ2-1	.	TRBV9	CASSMGPQYNEQFF	TGTGCCAGCAGCATGGGACCCCAATACAATGAGCAGTTCTTC
many	TRBJ2-7	.	TRBV20-1	CSARTGSSSYEQYF	TGCAGTGCTAGAACCGGTTCCAGCTCCTACGAGCAGTACTTC
many	TRBJ2-2	.	TRBV12-3/TRBV12-4	CASSFLADTGELFF	TGTGCCAGCAGTTTTTTAGCGGACACCGGGGAGCTGTTTTTT
many	TRBJ2-7	TRBD1	TRBV28	CASSSPGGRYEQYF	TGTGCCAGCAGTTCGCCAGGGGGCAGGTACGAGCAGTACTTC
many	TRBJ1-6	TRBD1	TRBV19	CASTRQGRSPLHF	TGTGCCAGTACCCGACAGGGGCGATCACCCCTCCACTTT
many	TRBJ2-5	TRBD2	TRBV7-2	CASSLGGGRARETQYF	TGTGCCAGCAGCTTAGGGGGCGGGAGGGCCAGGGAGACCCAGTACTTC
many	TRBJ2-1	TRBD1	TRBV5-1	CASSADRGPYNEQFF	TGCGCCAGCAGCGCGGACAGGGGGCCCTACAATGAGCAGTTCTTC
many	TRBJ2-5	.	TRBV5-1	CASSLEGVPETQYF	TGCGCCAGCAGCTTGGAAGGGGTCCCAGAGACCCAGTACTTC
few	TRBJ1-1	TRBD1	TRBV20-1	CSAPNRGDTEVFF	TGCAGTGCCCCGAACAGGGGAGACACTGAAGTTTTCTTT
many	TRBJ2-2	.	TRBV7-2	CASTLFGGNTGELFF	TGTGCCAGCACCCTATTCGGGGGGAACACCGGGGAGCTGTTTTTT